These T cell receptor beta chains were read from a single sample in a study of shared clonotypes between healthy human individuals. This table comes from immunoSEQ multiplex PCR, and its TCRdb copy is limited to in-frame clones, with some not included. The table has 2 million to 2.5 million clones, more than 90% seen once. The specimen sequenced was naive CD4+ T cells sorted from blood. The receptor source for this set is a man between 18 and 29 years old in good health. Each CDR3 is given with its conserved first and last residue. The order of the fields is D gene, V gene, clone size, J gene, CDR3 DNA, CDR3 protein. A D gene is named only where the DNA matches it firmly. Rows may omit the clone size; those that give it use once, few, many or a size class.

-,TRBV28,once,TRBJ2-1,TGTGCCAGCAGTTCAGACTTTGGCTCCTACAATGAGCAGTTCTTC,CASSSDFGSYNEQFF
-,TRBV5-1,-,TRBJ1-4,TGCGCCAGCAGCAGTGCCGGGACATCAGGAGAAAAACTGTTTTTT,CASSSAGTSGEKLFF
TRBD2,TRBV30,once,TRBJ2-7,TGTGCCTGGGCGCCTTGGGGGGGGAGGAACGAGCAGTACTTC,CAWAPWGGRNEQYF
-,TRBV28,-,TRBJ1-5,TGTGCCAGCAGTTTATTCCCACGGGGAGGGGTGGATCAGCCCCAGCATTTT,CASSLFPRGGVDQPQHF
TRBD1,TRBV6-1,once,TRBJ2-1,TGTGCCAGCAGTGAACCGGGACAGGGTTGGAGCAATGAGCAGTTCTTC,CASSEPGQGWSNEQFF
-,TRBV19,-,TRBJ1-5,TGTGCCAGTAGTATCCTGCAGGGAAGGGAGCCCCAGCATTTT,CASSILQGREPQHF
-,TRBV10-3,-,TRBJ1-5,TGTGCCATCAGTGCGGACATTAGCAATCAGCCCCAGCATTTT,CAISADISNQPQHF
TRBD1,TRBV10-3,-,TRBJ1-5,TGTGCCATTAGGAGACCAAGGACAGGGCCTAATCAGCCCCAGCATTTT,CAIRRPRTGPNQPQHF
TRBD1,TRBV7-9,-,TRBJ2-1,TGTGCCAGCAGCTCAAGAGGGGGCGCCTCCTACAATGAGCAGTTCTTC,CASSSRGGASYNEQFF
TRBD2,TRBV6-1,-,TRBJ2-3,TGTGCCAGCACCCAGCGGGACAGCACAGATACGCAGTATTTT,CASTQRDSTDTQYF
-,TRBV20-1,-,TRBJ2-5,TGCAGTGCTAGGATCCGAGAGACCCAGTACTTC,CSARIRETQYF
-,TRBV6-1,once,TRBJ1-2,TGTGCCAGCAGAGTATCTATCTATGGCTACACCTTC,CASRVSIYGYTF
-,TRBV7-9,-,TRBJ2-3,TGTGCCAGCAGCTTAGACAGGGCTGAGTGGTTGGATACGCAGTATTTT,CASSLDRAEWLDTQYF
-,TRBV19,once,TRBJ1-6,TGTGCCAGTAGTACAACGGGACGACGTTCACCCCTCCACTTT,CASSTTGRRSPLHF
TRBD2,TRBV5-1,once,TRBJ2-5,TGCGCCAGCAGCCAGGGACTAGCGGGAGGAGGTTTCGAGACCCAGTACTTC,CASSQGLAGGGFETQYF
TRBD1,TRBV6-5,-,TRBJ2-7,TGTGCCAGCAGCTTAGGACAGGGCGGCGAGCAGTACTTC,CASSLGQGGEQYF
-,TRBV6-5,-,TRBJ1-6,TGTGCCAGCAGCACAGGGTTGGGGTCACCCCTCCACTTT,CASSTGLGSPLHF
TRBD1,TRBV19,-,TRBJ2-1,TGTGCCAGTAGGAGCCGGGACAGGGGGTACAATGAGCAGTTCTTC,CASRSRDRGYNEQFF
-,TRBV19,-,TRBJ2-7,TGTGCCAGTAGTGATTCCTGGGGCAGGGCGGGTTCCCCACCCTACGAGCAGTACTTC,CASSDSWGRAGSPPYEQYF
TRBD2,TRBV5-1,-,TRBJ2-1,TGCGCCAGCAGCTTGGGACTAGCGGGAGGCTACAATGAGCAGTTCTTC,CASSLGLAGGYNEQFF
-,TRBV6-5,-,TRBJ2-3,TGTGCCAGCAGTTACCTTTGGGGTACAGATACGCAGTATTTT,CASSYLWGTDTQYF
TRBD1,TRBV10-2,-,TRBJ2-2,TGCGCCAGCAGCGAACAGGGGATTACCGGGGAGCTGTTTTTT,CASSEQGITGELFF
-,TRBV6-1,-,TRBJ2-7,TGTGCCAGCAGTGGCAACCGGGTCTACGAGCAGTACTTC,CASSGNRVYEQYF
-,TRBV30,-,TRBJ2-7,TGTGCCTGGACCCCAAGCAGCCAAGGCTACGAGCAGTACTTC,CAWTPSSQGYEQYF
-,TRBV18,-,TRBJ2-2,TGTGCCAGCTCACCGCAAGCCGGGGAGCTGTTTTTT,CASSPQAGELFF
-,TRBV5-1,-,TRBJ1-1,TGCGCCAGCAGCCCCCTTAAAGCACGCACCCAGAACACTGAAGCTTTCTTT,CASSPLKARTQNTEAFF
TRBD1,TRBV5-1,-,TRBJ2-5,TGCGCCAGCAGCTTGGGGGAAACAGGGGGCGCGGAGACCCAGTACTTC,CASSLGETGGAETQYF
-,TRBV28,-,TRBJ1-3,TGTGCCATGACAGGAGGAAACACCATATATTTT,CAMTGGNTIYF
TRBD1,TRBV2,once,TRBJ1-2,TGTGCCAGCAGAGAGGACAGGGTCTATGGCTACACCTTC,CASREDRVYGYTF
-,TRBV13,-,TRBJ2-7,TGTGCCAGCAGCTTCGGGCCGGAGTCCCACGAGCAGTACTTC,CASSFGPESHEQYF
-,TRBV5-6,-,TRBJ1-5,TGTGCCAGCAGCTCGGTTGATGGTGGCCAGCCCCAGCATTTT,CASSSVDGGQPQHF
-,TRBV7-9,-,TRBJ2-7,TGTGCCAGCAGCTTAGGGCAGGTCCGGCAGTACTTC,CASSLGQVRQYF
TRBD1,TRBV5-1,-,TRBJ2-7,TGCGCCAGCAGCCCGGCAGGGGGACCTTACGAGCAGTACTTC,CASSPAGGPYEQYF
TRBD2,TRBV4-1,-,TRBJ2-1,TGCGCCAGCACCGACCTGGCGGGAGTCCACAATGAGCAGTTCTTC,CASTDLAGVHNEQFF